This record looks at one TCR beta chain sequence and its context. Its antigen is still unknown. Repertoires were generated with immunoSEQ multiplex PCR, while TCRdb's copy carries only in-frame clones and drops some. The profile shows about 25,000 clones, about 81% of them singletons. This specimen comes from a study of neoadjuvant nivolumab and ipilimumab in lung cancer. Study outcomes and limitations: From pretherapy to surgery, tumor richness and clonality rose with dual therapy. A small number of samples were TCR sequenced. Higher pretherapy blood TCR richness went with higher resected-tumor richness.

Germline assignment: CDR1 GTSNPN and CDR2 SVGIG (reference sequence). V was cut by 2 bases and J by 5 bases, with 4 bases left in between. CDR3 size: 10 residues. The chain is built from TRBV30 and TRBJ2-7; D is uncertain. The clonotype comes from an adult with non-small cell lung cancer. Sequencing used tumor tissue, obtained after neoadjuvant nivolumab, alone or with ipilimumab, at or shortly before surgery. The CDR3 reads CAWSRNEQYF. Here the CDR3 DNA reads TGTGCCTGGAGTAGGAACGAGCAGTACTTC. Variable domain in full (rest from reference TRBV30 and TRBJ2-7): SQTIHQWPATLVQPVGSPLSLECTVEGTSNPNLYWYRQAAGRGLQLLFYSVGIGQISSEVPQNLSASRPQDRQFILSSKKLLLSDSGFYLCAWSRNEQYFGPGTRLTVT.